The rows below give T cell receptor beta chains drawn from one sample of a study of shared clonotypes between healthy human individuals. Assay used: immunoSEQ multiplex PCR; TCRdb lists only in-frame clones, some missing. The sample gives millions of clones, 95% of which show up once; approximately 0.13% is in the top ten. Sequenced: naive CD4+ T cells sorted from blood. These receptors were obtained from a man between 18 and 35 years old in good health. Each CDR3 is given with its conserved first and last residue. The order of the fields is V gene, CDR3 protein.

V gene: TRBV7-2
CDR3 protein: CASSPYYPGQGVIEQYF

V gene: TRBV18
CDR3 protein: CASSPPLSGGFYNEQFF

V gene: TRBV11-3
CDR3 protein: CASSLSPTGSDTQYF

V gene: TRBV30
CDR3 protein: CAWRWGGGVGQYF

V gene: TRBV12-5
CDR3 protein: CASAKERNTGELFF

V gene: TRBV4-1
CDR3 protein: CASSQFGGSGEQYF

V gene: TRBV30
CDR3 protein: CAWSLGPGGEKLFF

V gene: TRBV10-1
CDR3 protein: CASSVTENYGYTF

V gene: TRBV6-1
CDR3 protein: CASSPTRVGEPFF

V gene: TRBV5-1
CDR3 protein: CASSFGPSDTYEQYF

V gene: TRBV30
CDR3 protein: CAWSVERGKGGELFF

V gene: TRBV6-1
CDR3 protein: CASSGRSSGHSYNEQFF

V gene: TRBV30
CDR3 protein: CAWSRDRSSYEQYF

V gene: TRBV2
CDR3 protein: CASKAESNTEAFF

V gene: TRBV12-5
CDR3 protein: CASGLLSGHTDTQYF

V gene: TRBV28
CDR3 protein: CAEQGNNEKLFF

V gene: TRBV29-1
CDR3 protein: CSSEGEETQYF

V gene: TRBV28
CDR3 protein: CASSLIPGTSGGSGTGELFF

V gene: TRBV9
CDR3 protein: CASSVGQGRAYNEQFF

V gene: TRBV5-4
CDR3 protein: CASSLYGLRTSGRESEQYF

V gene: TRBV25-1
CDR3 protein: CATQGFAGELFF

V gene: TRBV27
CDR3 protein: CASRAGLGNQPQHF